This T cell receptor (beta chain) was profiled in a study of blood T cell repertoires in COVID-19. This clone is a singleton in its sample. Sequencing used immunoSEQ multiplex PCR; TCRdb keeps in-frame clones, though not all of them. The table records about 19,000 clones, 80% to 90% of them present only once. Trimming at V came to 5 bases and at J to 8 bases, leaving 6 bases not matched to a gene. The CDR3 has 13 amino acids. The germline V gene has CDR1 SGHTA and CDR2 FQGNSA. The V and J genes are TRBV7-2 and TRBJ1-2, with TRBD1 matching 9 bases. Sequencing used peripheral blood. The clonotype originates from a human donor in a cohort sampled during active COVID-19. CDR3 DNA sequence: TGTGCCAGCAGCCGGGACAGGGTAGGCGGCTACACCTTC. Amino acids: CASSRDRVGGYTF.